Shown below are 11 T cell receptor beta chains from a single sample sequenced in a study of beta chain features in type 1 diabetes. The isolated RNA, all of it, was reverse transcribed, so expressed TCRB transcripts were what got sequenced. Method: immunoSEQ multiplex PCR; TCRdb's copy keeps in-frame clones and lacks some. The sample gives some 900,000 clones, about a sixth of which show up once; 0.023% is in the top ten. Sequencing input: naive CD4+ T cells from blood. Receptors originate from a woman under 30 in good health.

This clone was counted only a few times. The genes are TRBV7-2 and TRBJ2-7; D call uncertain. The V end was cut by 5 bases, the J end by 3 bases, with 8 bases between. Germline CDR1 reads SGHTA; CDR2 reads FQGNSA. This CDR3 spans 12 amino acids. CDR3 DNA sequence: TGTGCCAGCAGCAACGACGTCTACGAGCAGTACTTC. It translates to CASSNDVYEQYF.

The rearrangement uses TRBV7-2 and TRBJ1-1, with D possibly being TRBD1 (5 bases). The CDR3 spans 16 residues. Trimming took off 0 bases at V and 4 bases at J, with 15 bases between the two ends. The germline gives CDR1 SGHTA, CDR2 FQGNSA. The CDR3, as DNA: TGTGCCAGCAGCTTAGCAATTCGACAGTGGGGCACTGAAGCTTTCTTT. It codes for CASSLAIRQWGTEAFF.

This chain joins TRBV5-6 and TRBJ2-2, with TRBD2 identical over 10 bases. CDR3 length: 17 amino acids. V shed 1 base and J 2 bases; nucleotides not matched to a gene: 5. Germline CDR1 reads SGHDT; CDR2 reads YYEEEE. The chain's CDR3 is CASSLSSGSRNTGELFF. CDR3 DNA sequence: TGTGCCAGCAGCTTGTCTAGCGGGAGCCGAAACACCGGGGAGCTGTTTTTT.

This clone was counted a few times. This sequence joins TRBV6-5 and TRBJ1-1; no reliable D call. This CDR3 spans 16 amino acids. Germline V CDR1 and CDR2: MNHEY, SVGAGI. V lost 4 bases and J lost 5, with 20 bases in between. CDR3 in DNA: TGTGCCAGCAGTTCCCGACCAGGTGGCCCCTGGACTGAAGCTTTCTTT. It encodes CASSSRPGGPWTEAFF.

The V gene is TRBV18, the J gene TRBJ2-7; 9 bases map to TRBD2. CDR3 size: 14 residues. Trimming at V came to 8 bases and at J to 5 bases, leaving 10 bases not matched to a gene. Germline-derived CDR1 and CDR2 are KGHSH and LQKENI. The CDR3 nucleotides read TGTGCCAGCCCACGGACTAGCGTGCAAGACGAGCAGTACTTC. This encodes CASPRTSVQDEQYF.

This clone was observed a few times. V gene TRBV7-2 combines with J gene TRBJ2-1; tentatively, D is TRBD1 (5 bases). This CDR3 is 13 amino acids long. Trimming cost V 1 base and J 9 bases, with 10 bases left between them. Germline CDR1 reads SGHTA; CDR2 reads FQGNSA. The CDR3 coding sequence is TGTGCCAGCAGCTTAGGTATTCAGGGTGAGCAGTTCTTC. The encoded protein is CASSLGIQGEQFF.

This clone was counted a few times. The J gene is TRBJ1-1, the V gene TRBV7-9, with TRBD1 matching over 7 bases. This CDR3 comprises 12 residues. The junction had 5 bases not matched to a gene; V was cut back by 8 bases and J by 5 bases. CDR1 and CDR2 from the germline V gene are SEHNR and FQNEAQ (reference sequence). The CDR3 region has the DNA TGTGCCAGCGGCAGGGGGAGTACTGAAGCTTTCTTT. Translating gives CASGRGSTEAFF.

Only a few counts were recorded for this clone. This chain links TRBV6-1 with TRBJ2-5; 12 bases fit TRBD2. This CDR3 is built from 15 residues. V lost 10 bases and J lost 6; bases outside the gene matches: 12. Germline loops: CDR1 MNHNS, CDR2 SASEGT. CDR3 loop: CATRGLAGSIKTQYF. CDR3 coding DNA: TGTGCCACACGCGGACTAGCGGGATCTATAAAGACCCAGTACTTC.

In its sample, this clone was seen a few times. The V call is TRBV7-3, the J call TRBJ2-7; D gene uncertain. CDR3 length: 13 residues. Trimming pared 4 bases from V and 6 bases from J, leaving 13 bases between. Germline lookup yields CDR1 SGHTA and CDR2 FQGTGA. CDR3 sequence: CASSSGWKGEQYF. CDR3 in DNA: TGTGCCAGCAGCTCCGGTTGGAAGGGCGAGCAGTACTTC.

This chain connects TRBV7-3 to TRBJ1-3; the D is unclear. V lost 5 bases to trimming and J lost 4 bases, with 12 bases between them. The CDR3 totals 14 residues. The germline V gene encodes CDR1 SGHTA and CDR2 FQGTGA. The CDR3: CASSPNPGGNTIYF. The CDR3 DNA follows: TGTGCCAGCAGCCCGAACCCTGGGGGAAACACCATATATTTT.

This clone appeared a few times. The V call is TRBV29-1, the J call TRBJ2-1, with 15 bases aligning to TRBD2. The germline gives CDR1 SQVTM, CDR2 ANQGSEA. Germline trimming cut 2 bases from V and 4 bases from J; bases unmatched to any gene: 6. CDR3 length equals 17 residues. The CDR3 DNA sequence: TGCAGCGTTGAATGGACTAGCGGGAGGGCCTTATACAATGAGCAGTTCTTC. This gives the protein CSVEWTSGRALYNEQFF.